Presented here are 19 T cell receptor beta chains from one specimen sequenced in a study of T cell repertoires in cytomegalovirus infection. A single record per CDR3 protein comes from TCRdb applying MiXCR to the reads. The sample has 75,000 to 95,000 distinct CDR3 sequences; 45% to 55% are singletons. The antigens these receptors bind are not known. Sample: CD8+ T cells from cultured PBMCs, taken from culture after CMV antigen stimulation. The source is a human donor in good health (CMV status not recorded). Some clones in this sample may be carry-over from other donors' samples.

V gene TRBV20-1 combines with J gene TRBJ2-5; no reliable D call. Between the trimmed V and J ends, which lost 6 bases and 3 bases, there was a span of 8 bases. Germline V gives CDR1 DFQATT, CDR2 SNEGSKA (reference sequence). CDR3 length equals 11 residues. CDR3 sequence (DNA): TGCAGTGCCGTTCCTAAAGAGACCCAGTACTTC. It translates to CSAVPKETQYF.

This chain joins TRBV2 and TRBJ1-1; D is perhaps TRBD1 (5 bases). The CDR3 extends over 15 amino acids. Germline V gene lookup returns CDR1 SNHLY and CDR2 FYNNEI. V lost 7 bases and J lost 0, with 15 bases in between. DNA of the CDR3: TGTGCCAGCATCATTCGGGGAGGGGTGAACACTGAAGCTTTCTTT. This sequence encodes CASIIRGGVNTEAFF.

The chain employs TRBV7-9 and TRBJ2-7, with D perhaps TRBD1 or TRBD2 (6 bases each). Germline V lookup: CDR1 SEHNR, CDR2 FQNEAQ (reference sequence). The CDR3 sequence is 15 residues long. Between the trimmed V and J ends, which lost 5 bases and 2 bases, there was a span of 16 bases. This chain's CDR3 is CASSHESEGAYEQYF. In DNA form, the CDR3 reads TGTGCCAGCAGCCACGAATCGGAGGGGGCCTACGAGCAGTACTTC.

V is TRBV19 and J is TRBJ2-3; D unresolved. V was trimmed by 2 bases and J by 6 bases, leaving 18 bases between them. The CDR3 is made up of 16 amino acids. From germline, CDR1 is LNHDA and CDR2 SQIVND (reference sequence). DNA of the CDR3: TGTGCCAGTAGTATAATTGGACCCCAACCGGCGGATACGCAGTATTTT. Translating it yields CASSIIGPQPADTQYF.

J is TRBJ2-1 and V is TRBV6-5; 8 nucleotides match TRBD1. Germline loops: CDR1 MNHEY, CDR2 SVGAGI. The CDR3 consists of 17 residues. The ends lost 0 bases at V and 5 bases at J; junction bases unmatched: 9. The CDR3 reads CASSYSVGTGLDNEQFF. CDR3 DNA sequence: TGTGCCAGCAGTTACTCAGTCGGGACAGGCCTAGACAATGAGCAGTTCTTC.

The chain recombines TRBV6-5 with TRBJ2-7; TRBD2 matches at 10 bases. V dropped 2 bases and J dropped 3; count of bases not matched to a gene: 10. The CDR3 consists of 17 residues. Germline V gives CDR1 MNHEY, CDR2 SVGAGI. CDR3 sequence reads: CASSYGGLASLGYEQYF. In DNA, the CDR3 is TGTGCCAGCAGTTACGGGGGACTAGCGTCCCTAGGCTACGAGCAGTACTTC.

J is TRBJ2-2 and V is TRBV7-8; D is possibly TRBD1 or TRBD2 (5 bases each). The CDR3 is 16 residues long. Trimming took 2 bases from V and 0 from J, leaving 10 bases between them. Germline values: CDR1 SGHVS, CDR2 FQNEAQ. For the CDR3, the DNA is TGTGCCAGCAGCTTAAGGCAGGGACCGAACACCGGGGAGCTGTTTTTT. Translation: CASSLRQGPNTGELFF.

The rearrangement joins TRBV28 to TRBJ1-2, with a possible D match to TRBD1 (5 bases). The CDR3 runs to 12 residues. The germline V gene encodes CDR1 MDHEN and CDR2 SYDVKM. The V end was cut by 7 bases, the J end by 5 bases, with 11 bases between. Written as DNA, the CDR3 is TGTGCCAGCACCGACCGGGGGTATGGCTACACCTTC. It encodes CASTDRGYGYTF.

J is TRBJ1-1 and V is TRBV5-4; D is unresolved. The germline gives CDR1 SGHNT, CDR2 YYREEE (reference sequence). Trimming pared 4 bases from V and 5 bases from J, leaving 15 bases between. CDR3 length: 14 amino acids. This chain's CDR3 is CASSTVGEGTEAFF. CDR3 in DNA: TGTGCCAGCAGCACCGTTGGGGAAGGGACTGAAGCTTTCTTT.

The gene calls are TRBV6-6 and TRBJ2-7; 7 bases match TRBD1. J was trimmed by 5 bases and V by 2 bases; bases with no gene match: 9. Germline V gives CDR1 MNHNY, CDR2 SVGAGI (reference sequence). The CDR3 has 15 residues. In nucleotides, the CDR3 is TGTGCCAGCAGTTACCCGACAGGGTTTCTTAACGAGCAGTACTTC. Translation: CASSYPTGFLNEQYF.

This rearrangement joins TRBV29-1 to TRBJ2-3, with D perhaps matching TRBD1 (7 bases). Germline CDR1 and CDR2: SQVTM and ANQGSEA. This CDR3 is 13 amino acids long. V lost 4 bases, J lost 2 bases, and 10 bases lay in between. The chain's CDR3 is CSVGRGLTDTQYF. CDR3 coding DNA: TGCAGCGTTGGGAGGGGGCTCACAGATACGCAGTATTTT.

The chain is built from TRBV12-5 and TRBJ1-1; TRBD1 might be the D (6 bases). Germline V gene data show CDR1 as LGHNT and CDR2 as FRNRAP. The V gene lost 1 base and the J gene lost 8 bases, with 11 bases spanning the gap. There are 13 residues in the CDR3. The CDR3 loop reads CASGLGTGLEAFF. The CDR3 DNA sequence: TGTGCTAGTGGTTTGGGAACAGGGTTGGAAGCTTTCTTT.

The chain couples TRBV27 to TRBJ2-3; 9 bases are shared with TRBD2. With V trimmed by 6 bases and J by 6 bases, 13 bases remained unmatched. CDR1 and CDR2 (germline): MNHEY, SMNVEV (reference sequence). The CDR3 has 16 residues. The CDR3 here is CASSLISSGAGDTQYF. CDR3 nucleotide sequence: TGTGCCAGCAGCCTTATATCTAGCGGGGCTGGGGATACGCAGTATTTT.

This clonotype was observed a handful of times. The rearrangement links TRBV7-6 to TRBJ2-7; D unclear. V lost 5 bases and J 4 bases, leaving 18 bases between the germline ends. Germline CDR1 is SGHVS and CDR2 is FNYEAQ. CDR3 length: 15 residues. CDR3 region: CASSPTQSSGYEQYF. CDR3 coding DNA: TGTGCCAGCAGCCCGACCCAGAGCAGTGGGTACGAGCAGTACTTC.

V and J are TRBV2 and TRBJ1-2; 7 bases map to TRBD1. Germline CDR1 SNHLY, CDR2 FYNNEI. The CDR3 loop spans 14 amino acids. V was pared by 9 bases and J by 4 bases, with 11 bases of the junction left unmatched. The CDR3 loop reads CARREGQSIYGYTF. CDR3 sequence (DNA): TGTGCCAGAAGGGAGGGACAGTCCATCTATGGCTACACCTTC. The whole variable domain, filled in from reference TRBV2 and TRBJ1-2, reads EPEVTQTPSHQVTQMGQEVILRCVPISNHLYFYWYRQILGQKVEFLVSFYNNEISEKSEIFDDQFSVERPDGSNFTLKIRSTKLEDSAMYFCARREGQSIYGYTFGSGTRLTVV.

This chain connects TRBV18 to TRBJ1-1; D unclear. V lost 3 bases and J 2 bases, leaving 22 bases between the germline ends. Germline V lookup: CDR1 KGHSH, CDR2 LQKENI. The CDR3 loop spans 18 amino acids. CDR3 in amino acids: CASSPRTLGGDPNTEAFF. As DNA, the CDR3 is TGTGCCAGCTCACCCCGAACCTTGGGAGGTGATCCCAACACTGAAGCTTTCTTT.

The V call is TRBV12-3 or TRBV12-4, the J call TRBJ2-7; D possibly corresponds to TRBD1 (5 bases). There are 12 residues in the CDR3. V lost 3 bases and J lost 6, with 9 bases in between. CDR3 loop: CASSFQGVEQYF. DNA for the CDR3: TGTGCCAGCAGTTTCCAAGGGGTCGAGCAGTACTTC.

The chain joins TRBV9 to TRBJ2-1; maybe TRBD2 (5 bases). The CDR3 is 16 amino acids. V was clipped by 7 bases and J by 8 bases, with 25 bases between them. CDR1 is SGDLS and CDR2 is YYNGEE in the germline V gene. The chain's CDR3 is CASSSGSTQMGDEQFF. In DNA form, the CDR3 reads TGTGCCAGCTCTTCGGGGTCCACCCAGATGGGTGATGAGCAGTTCTTC.

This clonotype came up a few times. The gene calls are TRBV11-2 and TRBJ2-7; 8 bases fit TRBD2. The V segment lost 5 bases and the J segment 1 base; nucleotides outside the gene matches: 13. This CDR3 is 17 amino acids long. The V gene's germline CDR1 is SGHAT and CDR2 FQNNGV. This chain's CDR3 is CASSPWRGVPQSYEQYF. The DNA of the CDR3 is TGTGCCAGCAGCCCCTGGCGGGGGGTCCCACAATCCTACGAGCAGTACTTC.